This is a list of T cell receptor beta chains from one sample in a study of cytomegalovirus exposure and HLA in healthy donors. Some clones are missing from TCRdb's copy, which holds only in-frame ones; the method was immunoSEQ multiplex PCR. The sample consists of about 200,000 clones, roughly 81% of them appearing once. The material sequenced was PBMCs. These receptors all stem from a woman in her twenties or thirties in good health and CMV-seronegative. Each CDR3 is given with its conserved first and last residue. Fields, in order: CDR3 protein, CDR3 DNA, V gene, CDR3 length, D gene, J gene, clone size. D genes are given only for firm matches. Clone size is not always given. Where it is, it says once, few, many or a class for expanded clones.

CASSLGGVNEQFF TGTGCCAGCAGTTTGGGGGGGGTTAATGAGCAGTTCTTC TRBV27 13 TRBD2 TRBJ2-1 NA
CASSPRTLLNYGYTF TGCGCCAGCAGCCCCAGGACATTACTCAACTATGGCTACACCTTC TRBV4-1 15 NA TRBJ1-2 NA
CASSFSEIQEKLFF TGTGCCAGCAGCTTTTCCGAAATTCAGGAAAAACTGTTTTTT TRBV7-9 14 NA TRBJ1-4 NA
CAWGTLRGYGYTF TGTGCCTGGGGGACTTTAAGGGGCTATGGCTACACCTTC TRBV30 13 NA TRBJ1-2 NA
CATSRDGANTEAFF TGTGCCACCAGCAGAGATGGGGCGAACACTGAAGCTTTCTTT TRBV15 14 NA TRBJ1-1 NA
CAGRGMNTEAFF TGTGCCGGGCGGGGCATGAACACTGAAGCTTTCTTT TRBV7-9 12 NA TRBJ1-1 NA
CASRRTGEQYF TGTGCCAGCAGACGTACAGGTGAGCAGTACTTC TRBV27 11 NA TRBJ2-7 NA
CASSYGEGADTQYF TGTGCCAGCAGTTACGGGGAGGGTGCAGATACGCAGTATTTT TRBV6-5 14 TRBD2 TRBJ2-3 NA
CASSAEGRQPQHF TGTGCCAGCAGTGCAGAGGGTCGTCAGCCCCAGCATTTT TRBV6-1 13 NA TRBJ1-5 few
CASSSDPGTYEQYF TGCGCCAGCAGCTCCGATCCGGGAACCTACGAGCAGTACTTC TRBV5-1 14 NA TRBJ2-7 NA
CASSYRTRNTEAFF TGTGCCAGCAGTTACCGGACAAGAAACACTGAAGCTTTCTTT TRBV6-5 14 NA TRBJ1-1 NA
CASSTRGQGSGYGYTF TGTGCCAGTAGTACCCGGGGACAGGGGTCTGGGTATGGCTACACCTTC TRBV19 16 TRBD1 TRBJ1-2 NA
CASSRTGGNTEAFF TGTGCCAGCTCACGGACAGGGGGTAACACTGAAGCTTTCTTT TRBV7-8 14 TRBD1 TRBJ1-1 NA
CASRIAGGGSYEQYF TGTGCCAGCAGGATAGCGGGGGGCGGATCCTACGAGCAGTACTTC TRBV6-5 15 TRBD2 TRBJ2-7 NA
CASSLGQGREKLFF TGTGCCAGCAGTCTCGGACAGGGCAGGGAAAAACTGTTTTTT TRBV7-9 14 TRBD1 TRBJ1-4 once
CATSRPDSLKAFF TGTGCCACCAGCAGACCCGACAGTCTTAAAGCTTTCTTT TRBV15 13 NA TRBJ1-1 NA
CASSQGLTGNYEQYF TGTGCCAGCAGCCAAGGTCTAACAGGCAACTACGAGCAGTACTTC TRBV4-2 15 NA TRBJ2-7 NA
CASSLGHQGNQPQHF TGCGCCAGCAGCTTGGGTCATCAGGGCAATCAGCCCCAGCATTTT TRBV5-1 15 NA TRBJ1-5 NA
CASSQDRGQTEAFF TGCGCCAGCAGCCAGGACAGGGGGCAAACTGAAGCTTTCTTT TRBV5-1 14 TRBD1 TRBJ1-1 NA
CASSSEINTEAFF TGTGCCAGCAGCTCCGAGATAAACACTGAAGCTTTCTTT TRBV7-7 13 NA TRBJ1-1 NA
CASSQTRQGGRTEAFF TGTGCCAGCAGTCAAACCCGGCAGGGTGGGAGGACTGAAGCTTTCTTT TRBV6-6 16 NA TRBJ1-1 NA
CASSQAGNQPQHF TGTGCCAGCTCTCAGGCAGGGAATCAGCCCCAGCATTTT TRBV11-2 13 NA TRBJ1-5 NA